The 15 T cell receptor beta chains reported below all come from one sample, sequenced in a study of post-analysis software for immune sequencing data. Overall study results and limits: Compared with controls, patients had more of five or six TRBV segments, including TRBV5-6, TRBV5-1 and TRBV20-1.

Every TCR beta cDNA library bore unique molecular identifiers. TCRdb reanalysed the PCR reads using MiXCR and keeps one entry per CDR3 protein. This sample carries fewer than 600,000 distinct CDR3 sequences, nearly 45% of them seen once, and the ten largest clones take 9% to 14%. The antigens for these receptors are not known. The sequencing sample was made of blood. The receptors were sampled from a girl between 5 and 17 years old with multiple sclerosis.

The chain has TRBV24-1 and TRBJ2-1, with 12 bases that match TRBD2. Germline CDR1 is KGHDR and CDR2 is SFDVKD. V lost 9 bases and J lost 9; bases outside the gene matches: 11. This CDR3 is 15 amino acids long. The CDR3: CATGGLAGTRGEQFF. As DNA, the CDR3 is TGTGCCACCGGTGGACTAGCGGGGACGCGTGGTGAGCAGTTCTTC.

The chain is built from TRBV15 and TRBJ1-1; tentatively, D is TRBD1 (5 bases). CDR1 LNHNV and CDR2 YYDKDF come from the germline V gene (reference sequence). This CDR3 spans 14 amino acids. V gave up 5 bases and J gave up 3 bases, with 13 bases separating them. CDR3 bases: TGTGCCACCAGCCTATACCGGGGCCACACTGAAGCTTTCTTT. This codes for CATSLYRGHTEAFF.

This chain joins TRBV28 and TRBJ2-4; TRBD1 aligns across 11 bases. The CDR3 spans 15 residues. Germline lookup yields CDR1 MDHEN and CDR2 SYDVKM. The V and J ends lost 1 base and 6 bases, in that order; junction bases with no gene match: 2. The CDR3 reads CASSLSGQGANIQYF. CDR3 DNA: TGTGCCAGCAGTTTATCTGGACAGGGGGCAAACATTCAGTACTTC.

The chain recombines TRBV20-1 with TRBJ2-1, with TRBD2 matching over 7 bases. Germline CDR1 reads DFQATT; CDR2 reads SNEGSKA (reference sequence). V was pared by 2 bases and J by 3 bases, with 13 bases of the junction left unmatched. The length of the CDR3 is 17 residues. The CDR3 DNA reads as TGCAGTGCTAGAACCAGCGGGATTGGGGTGCTCTACAATGAGCAGTTCTTC. It specifies CSARTSGIGVLYNEQFF.

This sequence joins TRBV7-2 and TRBJ2-1; 10 bases fit TRBD2. The J segment lost 3 bases and the V segment lost 5 bases, leaving 7 bases of the junction unmatched. This CDR3 spans 16 amino acids. Germline lookup yields CDR1 SGHTA and CDR2 FQGNSA. The CDR3: CASSEPGTSVYNEQFF. CDR3 sequence (DNA): TGTGCCAGCAGCGAGCCCGGGACTAGCGTCTACAATGAGCAGTTCTTC.

Only a few counts were recorded for this clonotype. The chain uses TRBV20-1 and TRBJ2-5; 11 bases are a match to TRBD1. TRBJ2-7 matches the DNA end more closely, so the J call is doubtful. The CDR3 extends over 14 amino acids. Germline CDR1 is DFQATT and CDR2 is SNEGSKA (reference sequence). The CDR3 reads CSAPQGQGVYEQYF. The CDR3 nucleotides are TGCAGTGCCCCTCAGGGACAGGGGGTCTACGAGCAGTACTTC.

The sample holds one count of this clonotype. This chain joins TRBV12-3 or TRBV12-4 and TRBJ1-2; TRBD1 matches 7 bases. The CDR3 sequence is 14 residues long. J lost 12 bases, V lost 6 bases, and 16 bases had no gene match. CDR3 in DNA: TGTGCCAGCAGCCACGAGACAGGGACCTCCGGCCACACCTTC. Amino acid sequence: CASSHETGTSGHTF.

This clonotype was counted between two and nine times. J is TRBJ2-7 and V is TRBV3-1, with TRBD2 identical over 9 bases. From germline, CDR1 is LGHDT and CDR2 YNNKEL (reference sequence). V lost 6 bases and J lost 5; bases outside the gene matches: 17. CDR3 size: 17 residues. CDR3 bases: TGTGCCAGCAGATCTCACGCTACCGGGACTAGCTTCCACGAGCAGTACTTC. It is translated as CASRSHATGTSFHEQYF.

In its sample, this clonotype was seen a few times. In DNA, the CDR3 is TGCGCCAGCAGCTTGGGGTCCCGGGAGGGCCCCTACGAGCAGTACTTC. It specifies CASSLGSREGPYEQYF. The chain employs TRBV5-1 and TRBJ2-7, with 8 positions matching TRBD2. There are 16 residues in the CDR3. From germline, CDR1 is SGHRS and CDR2 YFSETQ. J lost 2 bases, V lost 0 bases, and 7 bases had no gene match.

J is TRBJ2-1 and V is TRBV20-1; 13 bases are a match to TRBD2. Germline lookup yields CDR1 DFQATT and CDR2 SNEGSKA (reference sequence). The trim removed 3 bases at V and 9 bases at J, leaving 11 bases unmatched. The CDR3 is 16 amino acids. CDR3 region: CSASGTSGKAGVEQFF. CDR3 in DNA: TGCAGTGCTAGTGGGACTAGCGGGAAAGCAGGTGTTGAGCAGTTCTTC.

This clonotype was observed many times. This rearrangement joins TRBV28 to TRBJ2-3; perhaps TRBD1 as D (6 bases). Per germline, CDR1 MDHEN and CDR2 SYDVKM. The CDR3 length is 15 residues. V lost 6 bases, J lost 2 bases, and 15 bases lay in between. CDR3 bases: TGTGCCAGCAGCCTGGTTGGACAGTACACAGATACGCAGTATTTT. Protein sequence: CASSLVGQYTDTQYF.

This clonotype showed up just a few times. The chain carries TRBV7-6 and TRBJ2-3, with TRBD2 identical over 8 bases. V shed 4 bases, J shed 1 base, and the junction held 7 bases outside the gene matches. Germline CDR1 reads SGHVS; CDR2 reads FNYEAQ. The CDR3 has 16 residues. CDR3 DNA: TGTGCCAGCAGCTCACCCGCAGCGGGGGGCACAGATACGCAGTATTTT. Amino acids: CASSSPAAGGTDTQYF.

About this clonotype: With a much larger clone just one base away, this may be a read error. The chain combines TRBV12-3 or TRBV12-4 with TRBJ2-1; 8 bases are a match to TRBD1. The CDR3 sequence is 15 residues long. The CDR3 reads CASNIRTGSYDEQFF. As DNA, the CDR3 is TGTGCCAGCAACATACGGACAGGGAGCTACGATGAGCAGTTCTTC.

The chain couples TRBV29-1 to TRBJ1-1; weak D call: TRBD1 (5 bases). The V end was cut by 7 bases, the J end by 7 bases, with 13 bases between. Germline assignment: CDR1 SQVTM and CDR2 ANQGSEA. This CDR3 comprises 11 residues. CDR3 loop: CSGSGPDEAFF. The CDR3 DNA is TGCAGCGGGTCAGGGCCGGATGAAGCTTTCTTT.

This chain connects TRBV28 to TRBJ2-7; perhaps TRBD1 as D (6 bases). The V gene lost 6 bases and the J gene lost 0 bases, with 15 bases spanning the gap. The CDR3 covers 15 residues. Looked up from germline, CDR1 is MDHEN and CDR2 is SYDVKM. CDR3 DNA: TGTGCCAGCAGCCCTCCAGGGGACCTCTCCTACGAGCAGTACTTC. This codes for CASSPPGDLSYEQYF.